This TCR beta chain was found in a study of blood T cell repertoires in COVID-19. Across the whole study: Acute and convalescent COVID-19 samples came from the United States, Italy and Spain. PBMCs, B-cell-depleted T cells, or T cells provided the cDNA or gDNA that made up the material.

This CDR3 is 16 amino acids long. V was clipped by 5 bases and J by 10 bases; unmatched bases: 12. The V gene's germline CDR1 is SGHTA and CDR2 FQGNSA. Authors' processing steps: For nucleated cells, counts were estimated from reference gene primer amplification. The method was immunoSEQ multiplex PCR; TCRdb's version includes in-frame clones alone and lacks a portion of them. From that table come the V and J calls and clone size; the DNA was used to work out D and trimming. This table has roughly 72,000 clones, roughly 91% appearing once. This TCR was recovered from a human donor in a cohort sampled during active COVID-19. This rearrangement joins TRBV7-2 to TRBJ1-6, with 9 bases lining up with TRBD1. The source material was peripheral blood. The CDR3 here is CASSLDRGLSRSPLHF. The CDR3 bases are TGTGCCAGCAGCCTAGACAGGGGGTTGAGTCGGTCACCCCTCCACTTT.